The rows below give T cell receptor beta chains drawn from one sample of a study of T cell clusters in autoimmune cytopenias. TCRdb reprocessed the multiplex PCR reads, keeping one entry per CDR3 protein, no DNA. The sample totals over 7,500 distinct CDR3 sequences. Sequencing used peripheral blood. These receptors all stem from a human donor with an autoimmune cytopenia or autoimmune hepatitis (not recorded which). Both conserved end residues are part of each CDR3. Clone sizes are given selectively: once, few, many, or a class where the clone is expanded.

j_call v_call clone_size cdr3_aa
TRBJ1-2 TRBV28 medium-sized CASSLYRGDGYTF
TRBJ2-2 TRBV5-5 medium-sized CASSLTTGGELFF
TRBJ2-5 TRBV7-2 . CASSLSGPGETQYF
TRBJ2-3 TRBV5-5 medium-sized CASSRTSGSADTQYF
TRBJ1-2 TRBV6-5 . CASSYSRQGVRSNYGYTF
TRBJ2-5 TRBV15 medium-sized CAVSLVGETQYF
TRBJ1-4 TRBV20-1 . CSASHPREEKLFF
TRBJ1-2 TRBV28 . CASSLLPGQGKIYGYTF
TRBJ2-5 TRBV19 medium-sized CASSIRTSSQETQYF
TRBJ2-3 TRBV12-3/TRBV12-4 medium-sized CASRSGGHTQYF
TRBJ1-2 TRBV19 . CASSSLGEANYGYTF
TRBJ2-1 TRBV6-1 . CASSETRLESVYNEQFF
TRBJ2-4 TRBV19 medium-sized CASRSGQNKNIQYF
TRBJ2-1 TRBV29-1 medium-sized CSVEENRGPFF
TRBJ1-1 TRBV10-1 . CASSDKLGAEAFF
TRBJ2-1 TRBV18 medium-sized CASSPRTSGMDEQFF
TRBJ2-2 TRBV7-6 medium-sized CASSETSGRGTGELFF
TRBJ1-3 TRBV7-6 . CASSSSTGSGNTIYF
TRBJ2-1 TRBV12-3/TRBV12-4 medium-sized CASSFETEQFF
TRBJ2-1 TRBV6-5 medium-sized CASSYLGRSNEQFF
TRBJ1-6 TRBV19 . CASSKGQGRFNSPLHF
TRBJ1-4 TRBV20-1 . CSAREDMGEKLFF
TRBJ2-1 TRBV18 medium-sized CASSPRQRNNEQFF
TRBJ2-3 TRBV4-1 . CASSLPQGSGRAGDTQYF
TRBJ2-2 TRBV30 medium-sized CAWSGARGRYGELFF
TRBJ1-2 TRBV19 medium-sized CASTPGGLHGYTF
TRBJ1-3 TRBV18 . CASSPNSGGNTIYF
TRBJ2-7 TRBV5-5 . CASSLEGGSSYEQYF
TRBJ1-2 TRBV5-6 . CASSRGSNYGYTF
TRBJ2-6 TRBV5-4 . CASRTGEGYSSGANVLTF
TRBJ1-5 TRBV19 medium-sized CASSNPTGQPQHF
TRBJ1-2 TRBV12-3/TRBV12-4 medium-sized CASSLKGRDGYTF
TRBJ1-3 TRBV19 medium-sized CASSIPPGSSGNTIYF
TRBJ2-3 TRBV15 medium-sized CATSRDTLGTSDTQYF
TRBJ2-3 TRBV12-3/TRBV12-4 medium-sized CASSSETGITQYF
TRBJ2-1 TRBV5-1 . CASSFEKDNEQFF
TRBJ2-2 TRBV19 . CASRRVGGWGTGELFF
TRBJ2-7 TRBV11-1 medium-sized CASSNGGQGSYEQYF
TRBJ2-5 TRBV15 medium-sized CATSRTSLETQYF
TRBJ2-2 TRBV10-2 . CASASGGGTGELFF
TRBJ2-7 TRBV19 medium-sized CASSSRTSGRAYEQYF
TRBJ1-6 TRBV19 medium-sized CASSIGESPPLHF
TRBJ2-2 TRBV12-3/TRBV12-4 . CASGSRRAKDTGELFF
TRBJ2-1 TRBV19 medium-sized CATKLFSSGEQFF
TRBJ2-1 TRBV30 medium-sized CAWSDVTIEQFF
TRBJ1-6 TRBV30 medium-sized CAWSWDSYTYNSPLHF
TRBJ2-7 TRBV5-1 . CASSGGRATDEQYF
TRBJ2-3 TRBV5-7 . CASSLRGGTDTQYF
TRBJ2-1 TRBV30 medium-sized CAWSRALAGANEQFF
TRBJ2-6 TRBV27 medium-sized CASSSHSSGANVLTF
TRBJ2-2 TRBV12-3/TRBV12-4 medium-sized CAGKRDSNTGELFF
TRBJ2-5 TRBV5-5 medium-sized CASSLAPSRGQETQYF
TRBJ1-1 TRBV30 . CAWILLNTEAFF
TRBJ1-6 TRBV6-1 medium-sized CASTRATGGSYNSPLHF
TRBJ1-6 TRBV27 medium-sized CASSLSTPGGSSPLHF
TRBJ2-7 TRBV19 medium-sized CASSIAMERSYEQYF
TRBJ2-1 TRBV5-6 medium-sized CASSLEGTTYNEQFF
TRBJ2-1 TRBV20-1 . CSATTALAERPFF
TRBJ2-5 TRBV7-2 . CASSFYICSATSTGSPQETQYF
TRBJ1-5 TRBV5-5 . CASSSGTGVNQPQHF